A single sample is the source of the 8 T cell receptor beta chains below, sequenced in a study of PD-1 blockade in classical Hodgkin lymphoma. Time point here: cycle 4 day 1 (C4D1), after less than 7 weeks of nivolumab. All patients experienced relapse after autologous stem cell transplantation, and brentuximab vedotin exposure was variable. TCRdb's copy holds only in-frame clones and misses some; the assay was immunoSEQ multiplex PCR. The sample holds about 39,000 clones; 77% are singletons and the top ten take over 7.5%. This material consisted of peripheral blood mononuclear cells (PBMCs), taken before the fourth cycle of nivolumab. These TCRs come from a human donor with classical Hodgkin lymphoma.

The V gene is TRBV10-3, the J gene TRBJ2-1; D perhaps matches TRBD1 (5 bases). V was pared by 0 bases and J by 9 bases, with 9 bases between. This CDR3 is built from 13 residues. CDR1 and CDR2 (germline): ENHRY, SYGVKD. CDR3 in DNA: TGTGCCATCAGTGAGTCGGGGCTCGGTGAGCAGTTCTTC. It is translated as CAISESGLGEQFF.

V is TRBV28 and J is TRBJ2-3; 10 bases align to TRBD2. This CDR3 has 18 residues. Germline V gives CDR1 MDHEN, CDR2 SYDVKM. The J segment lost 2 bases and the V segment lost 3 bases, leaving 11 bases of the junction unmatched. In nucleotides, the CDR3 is TGTGCCAGCAGTTTTTTGGACTGGCTAGCGGGGGCCACAGATACGCAGTATTTT. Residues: CASSFLDWLAGATDTQYF.

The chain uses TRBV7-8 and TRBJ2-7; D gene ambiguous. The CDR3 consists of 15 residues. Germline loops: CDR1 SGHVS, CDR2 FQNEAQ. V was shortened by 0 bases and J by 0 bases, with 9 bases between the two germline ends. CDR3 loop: CASSLAAPSSYEQYF. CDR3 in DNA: TGTGCCAGCAGCTTAGCTGCCCCGAGCTCCTACGAGCAGTACTTC. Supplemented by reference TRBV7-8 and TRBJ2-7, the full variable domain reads GAGVSQSPRYKVAKRGQDVALRCDPISGHVSLFWYQQALGQGPEFLTYFQNEAQLDKSGLPSDRFFAERPEGSVSTLKIQRTQQEDSAVYLCASSLAAPSSYEQYFGPGTRLTVT.

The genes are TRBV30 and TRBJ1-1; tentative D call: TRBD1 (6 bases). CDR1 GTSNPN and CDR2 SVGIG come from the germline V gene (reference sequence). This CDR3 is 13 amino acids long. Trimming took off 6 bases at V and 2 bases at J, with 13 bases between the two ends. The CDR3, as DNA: TGTGCCTGCCTCCAGGGGTTCAACACTGAAGCTTTCTTT. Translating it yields CACLQGFNTEAFF.

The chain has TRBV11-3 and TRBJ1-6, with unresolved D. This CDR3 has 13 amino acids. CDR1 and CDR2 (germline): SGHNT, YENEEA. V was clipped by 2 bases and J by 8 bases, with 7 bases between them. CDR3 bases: TGTGCCAGCAGCTTAATCGGGGATTCACCCCTCCACTTT. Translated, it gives CASSLIGDSPLHF.

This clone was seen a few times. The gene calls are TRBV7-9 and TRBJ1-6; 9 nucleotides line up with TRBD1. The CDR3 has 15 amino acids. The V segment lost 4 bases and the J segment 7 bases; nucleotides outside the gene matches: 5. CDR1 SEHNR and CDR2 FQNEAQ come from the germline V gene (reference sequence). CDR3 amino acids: CASSSGDRVNSPLHF. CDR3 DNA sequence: TGTGCCAGCAGCTCGGGGGACAGGGTGAATTCACCCCTCCACTTT.

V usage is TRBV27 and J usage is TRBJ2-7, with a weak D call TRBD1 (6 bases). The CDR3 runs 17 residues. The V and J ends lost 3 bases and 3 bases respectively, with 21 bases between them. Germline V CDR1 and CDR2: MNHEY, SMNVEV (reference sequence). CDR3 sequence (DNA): TGTGCCAGCAGTTTCTTTTCCTCGGCAGGGGTTCTCTACGAGCAGTACTTC. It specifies CASSFFSSAGVLYEQYF.

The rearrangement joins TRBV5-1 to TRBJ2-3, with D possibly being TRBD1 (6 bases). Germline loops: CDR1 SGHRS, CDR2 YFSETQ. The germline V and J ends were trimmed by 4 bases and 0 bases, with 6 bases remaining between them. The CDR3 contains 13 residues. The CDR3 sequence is CASSGQSTDTQYF. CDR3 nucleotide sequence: TGCGCCAGCAGCGGACAGAGCACAGATACGCAGTATTTT.